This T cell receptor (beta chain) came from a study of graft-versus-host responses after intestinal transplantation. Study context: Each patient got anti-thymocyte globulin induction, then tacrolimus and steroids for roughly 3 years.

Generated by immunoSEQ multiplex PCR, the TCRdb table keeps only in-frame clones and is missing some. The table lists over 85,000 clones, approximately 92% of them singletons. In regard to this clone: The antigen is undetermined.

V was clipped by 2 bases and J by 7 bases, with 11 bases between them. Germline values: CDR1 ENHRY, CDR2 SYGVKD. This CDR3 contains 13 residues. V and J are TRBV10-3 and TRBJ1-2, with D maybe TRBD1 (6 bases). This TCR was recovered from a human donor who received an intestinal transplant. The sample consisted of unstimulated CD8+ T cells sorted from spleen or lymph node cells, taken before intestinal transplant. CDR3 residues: CAISEIIGGGYTF. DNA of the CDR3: TGTGCCATCAGTGAGATAATAGGGGGTGGCTACACCTTC.